This T cell receptor beta chain came from a study of T cell responses to AZD1222 COVID-19 vaccine. At the level of the study: Second-dose recipients at about 4 or about 12 weeks were treated as one pooled group. Study-level points and caveats: White British people made up most donors, females outnumbered males, and clonal diversity was possibly underestimated. Variant regions that are unmutated are reportedly the target of nearly half of spike-specific TCRs. Spike-wide coverage was observed for vaccine-associated CD4 TCRs, with dominant responses at 160-218 and 743-854.

The CDR3 runs to 11 residues. The V and J ends lost 6 bases and 10 bases respectively, with 9 bases between them. Germline V gene sequence: CDR1 KGHDR, CDR2 SFDVKD. Assay used: immunoSEQ multiplex PCR; TCRdb lists only in-frame clones, some missing. The sample consists of 85,000 to 120,000 clones, almost 85% of them appearing once. Note on this clone: What it binds is unknown.

This sequence joins TRBV24-1 and TRBJ2-1; D possibly matches TRBD1 or TRBD2 (6 bases each). The receptor's source is an adult in good health. Sequencing used peripheral blood, obtained on day 0 of AZD1222 vaccination. In DNA, the CDR3 is TGTGCCACCAGTCGGGGGACAGAGCAGTTCTTC. Translation gives CATSRGTEQFF.